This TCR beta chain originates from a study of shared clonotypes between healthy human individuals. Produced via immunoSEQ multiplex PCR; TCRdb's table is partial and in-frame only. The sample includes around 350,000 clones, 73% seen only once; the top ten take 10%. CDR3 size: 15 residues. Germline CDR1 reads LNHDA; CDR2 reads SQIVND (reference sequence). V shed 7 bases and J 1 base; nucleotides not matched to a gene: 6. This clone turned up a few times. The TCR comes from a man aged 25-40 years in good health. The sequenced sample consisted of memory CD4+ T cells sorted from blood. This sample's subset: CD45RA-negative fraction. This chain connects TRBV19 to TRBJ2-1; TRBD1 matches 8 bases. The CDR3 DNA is TGTGCCAGTAACCCGACAGGGGAGTCCTACAATGAGCAGTTCTTC. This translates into CASNPTGESYNEQFF.